A selection of T cell receptor beta chains follows, all from one sample in a study of shared clonotypes between healthy human individuals. Sequencing was performed with immunoSEQ multiplex PCR; in TCRdb, only in-frame clones are kept and a portion is missing. The sample lists hundreds of thousands of clones, roughly 72% occurring once. The sequenced material came from memory CD4+ T cells sorted from blood. These receptor sequences come from a young woman in good health. The CDR3 runs from the conserved cysteine through the conserved F or W. D genes are given only for firm matches. For some rows the clone size is stated as once, few or many, or as a class when expanded; others skip it.

d_call: NA
clone_size: NA
j_call: TRBJ2-7
v_call: TRBV6-1
cdr3_aa: CASSEAGSSYEQYF
cdr3_nt: TGTGCCAGCAGTGAAGCTGGGAGTAGCTACGAGCAGTACTTC

d_call: TRBD2
clone_size: NA
j_call: TRBJ2-7
v_call: TRBV7-6
cdr3_aa: CASSLAASGSDEQYF
cdr3_nt: TGTGCCAGCAGCTTAGCGGCTAGCGGGAGCGACGAGCAGTACTTC

d_call: NA
clone_size: NA
j_call: TRBJ1-4
v_call: TRBV30
cdr3_aa: CAWQGPFEEKLFF
cdr3_nt: TGTGCCTGGCAGGGTCCGTTCGAGGAAAAACTGTTTTTT

d_call: TRBD1
clone_size: NA
j_call: TRBJ2-7
v_call: TRBV11-2
cdr3_aa: CASSLEAGGYEQYF
cdr3_nt: TGTGCCAGCAGCTTAGAGGCAGGGGGCTACGAGCAGTACTTC

d_call: NA
clone_size: NA
j_call: TRBJ1-6
v_call: TRBV30
cdr3_aa: CAWSEYLDGAPLHF
cdr3_nt: TGTGCCTGGAGTGAATATCTCGACGGAGCGCCCCTCCACTTT

d_call: TRBD1
clone_size: NA
j_call: TRBJ1-5
v_call: TRBV7-8
cdr3_aa: CASSLGGTGSQPQHF
cdr3_nt: TGTGCCAGCAGCTTAGGAGGGACAGGGAGCCAGCCCCAGCATTTT

d_call: TRBD2
clone_size: once
j_call: TRBJ2-7
v_call: TRBV7-9
cdr3_aa: CASSLEASGTYEQYF
cdr3_nt: TGTGCCAGCAGCTTAGAGGCTAGCGGGACGTACGAGCAGTACTTC

d_call: NA
clone_size: NA
j_call: TRBJ1-5
v_call: TRBV6-5
cdr3_aa: CASRTTGPLGPQHF
cdr3_nt: TGTGCCAGCAGGACTACAGGGCCTTTGGGGCCCCAGCATTTT

d_call: NA
clone_size: NA
j_call: TRBJ1-4
v_call: TRBV2
cdr3_aa: CASTLGANEKLFF
cdr3_nt: TGTGCCAGCACGCTGGGAGCTAATGAAAAACTGTTTTTT

d_call: NA
clone_size: NA
j_call: TRBJ2-2
v_call: TRBV9
cdr3_aa: CASSVAGGSTGELFF
cdr3_nt: TGTGCCAGCAGCGTAGCGGGGGGCAGTACCGGGGAGCTGTTTTTT

d_call: NA
clone_size: once
j_call: TRBJ2-2
v_call: TRBV27
cdr3_aa: CASNRDGANTGELFF
cdr3_nt: TGTGCCAGCAATAGGGACGGAGCGAACACCGGGGAGCTGTTTTTT

d_call: NA
clone_size: NA
j_call: TRBJ1-3
v_call: TRBV7-8
cdr3_aa: CASSLQGNTIYF
cdr3_nt: TGTGCCAGCAGCTTGCAGGGAAACACCATATATTTT

d_call: NA
clone_size: once
j_call: TRBJ1-4
v_call: TRBV30
cdr3_aa: CAWSAVRGEKLFF
cdr3_nt: TGTGCCTGGAGTGCGGTACGTGGGGAAAAACTGTTTTTT

d_call: NA
clone_size: NA
j_call: TRBJ1-2
v_call: TRBV6-5
cdr3_aa: CASSPRAGNYGYTF
cdr3_nt: TGTGCCAGCAGTCCCAGGGCGGGGAACTATGGCTACACCTTC

d_call: TRBD1
clone_size: NA
j_call: TRBJ2-7
v_call: TRBV6-5
cdr3_aa: CASSYLGQESYEQYF
cdr3_nt: TGTGCCAGCAGTTACTTGGGACAGGAGTCCTACGAGCAGTACTTC

d_call: NA
clone_size: NA
j_call: TRBJ2-5
v_call: TRBV7-8
cdr3_aa: CASGSGIQETQYF
cdr3_nt: TGTGCCAGCGGGAGTGGAATCCAAGAGACCCAGTACTTC

d_call: NA
clone_size: NA
j_call: TRBJ1-5
v_call: TRBV2
cdr3_aa: CASSARAGPFQPQHF
cdr3_nt: TGTGCCAGCAGTGCTAGGGCAGGGCCCTTTCAGCCCCAGCATTTT

d_call: TRBD1
clone_size: NA
j_call: TRBJ1-5
v_call: TRBV7-2
cdr3_aa: CASSQGGAYNQPQHF
cdr3_nt: TGTGCCAGCAGCCAGGGGGGCGCCTACAATCAGCCCCAGCATTTT

d_call: TRBD2
clone_size: few
j_call: TRBJ2-7
v_call: TRBV5-1
cdr3_aa: CASSSGGLAGSYEQYF
cdr3_nt: TGCGCCAGCAGCTCGGGGGGACTAGCGGGATCATACGAGCAGTACTTC

d_call: TRBD1
clone_size: NA
j_call: TRBJ2-7
v_call: TRBV27
cdr3_aa: CASSSDRGGYEQYF
cdr3_nt: TGTGCCAGCAGCTCGGACAGGGGGGGGTACGAGCAGTACTTC

d_call: NA
clone_size: NA
j_call: TRBJ2-1
v_call: TRBV11-1
cdr3_aa: CASTDRSSYNEQFF
cdr3_nt: TGTGCCTCCACTGACAGGAGCTCCTACAATGAGCAGTTCTTC

d_call: TRBD1
clone_size: NA
j_call: TRBJ2-5
v_call: TRBV19
cdr3_aa: CASSIILGGETQYF
cdr3_nt: TGTGCCAGTAGTATAATACTAGGGGGCGAGACCCAGTACTTC

d_call: NA
clone_size: NA
j_call: TRBJ2-5
v_call: TRBV15
cdr3_aa: CATSRDPRDEETQYF
cdr3_nt: TGTGCCACCAGCAGAGATCCCAGGGATGAAGAGACCCAGTACTTC

d_call: NA
clone_size: once
j_call: TRBJ2-3
v_call: TRBV7-2
cdr3_aa: CASSLVVGGGTDTQYF
cdr3_nt: TGTGCCAGCAGCTTAGTGGTGGGGGGCGGCACGGATACGCAGTATTTT

d_call: NA
clone_size: NA
j_call: TRBJ1-2
v_call: TRBV28
cdr3_aa: CASSLGTNWGGGYTF
cdr3_nt: TGTGCCAGCAGTTTGGGGACGAATTGGGGTGGTGGCTACACCTTC

d_call: NA
clone_size: NA
j_call: TRBJ1-3
v_call: TRBV30
cdr3_aa: CAWSEGTTGNTIYF
cdr3_nt: TGTGCCTGGAGTGAGGGGACGACTGGAAACACCATATATTTT

d_call: NA
clone_size: NA
j_call: TRBJ2-5
v_call: TRBV27
cdr3_aa: CASSSGETQYF
cdr3_nt: TGTGCCAGCAGTTCAGGAGAGACCCAGTACTTC

d_call: NA
clone_size: many
j_call: TRBJ1-2
v_call: TRBV19
cdr3_aa: CASSMKIGYTF
cdr3_nt: TGTGCCAGTAGTATGAAGATAGGCTACACCTTC

d_call: TRBD2
clone_size: NA
j_call: TRBJ2-2
v_call: TRBV4-1
cdr3_aa: CASSQRGLATNTGELFF
cdr3_nt: TGCGCCAGCAGCCAAAGGGGACTAGCGACGAACACCGGGGAGCTGTTTTTT

d_call: TRBD2
clone_size: once
j_call: TRBJ2-7
v_call: TRBV5-4
cdr3_aa: CASSEQTSGGYEQYF
cdr3_nt: TGTGCCAGCAGCGAGCAGACTAGCGGGGGATACGAGCAGTACTTC

d_call: TRBD2
clone_size: NA
j_call: TRBJ2-7
v_call: TRBV5-1
cdr3_aa: CASSLGPGGTYEQYF
cdr3_nt: TGCGCCAGCAGCTTAGGCCCGGGAGGGACCTACGAGCAGTACTTC

d_call: NA
clone_size: NA
j_call: TRBJ2-3
v_call: TRBV5-4
cdr3_aa: CASSTLRAGPADTQYF
cdr3_nt: TGTGCCAGCAGTACCCTGAGGGCGGGGCCCGCAGATACGCAGTATTTT

d_call: NA
clone_size: NA
j_call: TRBJ2-7
v_call: TRBV6-7
cdr3_aa: CASMEGSLTLYEQYF
cdr3_nt: TGTGCCAGCATGGAGGGATCCTTGACCCTTTACGAGCAGTACTTC

d_call: NA
clone_size: NA
j_call: TRBJ1-1
v_call: TRBV7-9
cdr3_aa: CASSLGSLNTEAFF
cdr3_nt: TGTGCCAGCAGCTTAGGATCGCTAAACACTGAAGCTTTCTTT

d_call: TRBD2
clone_size: NA
j_call: TRBJ2-1
v_call: TRBV28
cdr3_aa: CASSLLAGGSYNEQFF
cdr3_nt: TGTGCCAGCAGTTTACTGGCGGGAGGCTCCTACAATGAGCAGTTCTTC

d_call: NA
clone_size: NA
j_call: TRBJ1-2
v_call: TRBV5-1
cdr3_aa: CASSAVSGRSDYGYTF
cdr3_nt: TGCGCCAGCAGCGCAGTGTCAGGGAGATCGGACTATGGCTACACCTTC

d_call: NA
clone_size: NA
j_call: TRBJ1-2
v_call: TRBV28
cdr3_aa: CASSFSQGVVYGYTF
cdr3_nt: TGTGCCAGCAGTTTTTCGCAAGGGGTGGTGTATGGCTACACCTTC

d_call: NA
clone_size: NA
j_call: TRBJ2-1
v_call: TRBV11-2
cdr3_aa: CASSLVTGFSYNEQFF
cdr3_nt: TGTGCCAGCAGCTTAGTAACAGGGTTCTCCTACAATGAGCAGTTCTTC

d_call: NA
clone_size: NA
j_call: TRBJ2-5
v_call: TRBV28
cdr3_aa: CASSGVAGTEETQYF
cdr3_nt: TGTGCCAGCAGTGGAGTAGCGGGGACAGAAGAGACCCAGTACTTC

d_call: TRBD1
clone_size: NA
j_call: TRBJ2-1
v_call: TRBV19
cdr3_aa: CASRLGGTGYNEQFF
cdr3_nt: TGTGCCAGTAGGCTAGGGGGGACAGGATACAATGAGCAGTTCTTC

d_call: NA
clone_size: few
j_call: TRBJ1-1
v_call: TRBV2
cdr3_aa: CASSKTNTEAFF
cdr3_nt: TGTGCCAGCAGCAAAACGAACACTGAAGCTTTCTTT

d_call: NA
clone_size: few
j_call: TRBJ1-2
v_call: TRBV6-1
cdr3_aa: CASSAASYGYTF
cdr3_nt: TGTGCCAGCAGTGCCGCCAGCTATGGCTACACCTTC

d_call: NA
clone_size: NA
j_call: TRBJ1-1
v_call: TRBV28
cdr3_aa: CASSSGSDGRNTEAFF
cdr3_nt: TGTGCCAGCAGTTCGGGAAGCGACGGGCGGAACACTGAAGCTTTCTTT

d_call: NA
clone_size: NA
j_call: TRBJ1-5
v_call: TRBV11-1
cdr3_aa: CASSLRYNQPQHF
cdr3_nt: TGTGCCAGCAGCTTACGGTACAATCAGCCCCAGCATTTT